The 17 T cell receptor beta chains reported below all come from one sample, sequenced in a study of Ad26.COV2.S vaccination and SARS-CoV-2 variants (dated by TCRdb to about 2021). The sample's treatment or condition label, decoded: about 20 received Ad26.COV2.S at low or high dose, single or two shots; roughly 5 received placebo; per-sample allocation not given. For vaccine and placebo recipients, the sequenced repertoires came from samples collected on day 63 after the first injection. Preparation of the library involved the immunoSEQ multiplex PCR assay. In TCRdb, the immuneACCESS table is reduced to in-frame sequences with V and J assigned. These tables do not hold every clone; where another copy was compared, an unresolved V gene accounts for under half, and the others remain unexplained. This sample holds about 370,000 clones; around 89% were observed only once. The ten most abundant clones make up 1.9% of the sample.

The sample consisted of peripheral blood, taken in a trial of Ad26.COV2.S vaccine versus placebo. The origin of the receptors is a person aged 18-65 years who received the Ad26.COV2.S COVID-19 vaccine or a placebo.

This clone was observed a handful of times. V and J are TRBV29-1 and TRBJ1-5; 8 positions match TRBD1. The germline V gene encodes CDR1 SQVTM and CDR2 ANQGSEA. V dropped 7 bases and J dropped 3; count of bases not matched to a gene: 5. This CDR3 has 13 amino acids. The DNA for the CDR3 is TGCAGCGCCGTGACAGGGGCCAATCAGCCCCAGCATTTT. Translation gives CSAVTGANQPQHF.

V gene TRBV7-9 combines with J gene TRBJ2-1; 12 bases are a match to TRBD1. The CDR3 is made up of 14 amino acids. The germline gives CDR1 SEHNR, CDR2 FQNEAQ (reference sequence). V lost 3 bases, J lost 12 bases, and 6 bases stayed unmatched. CDR3 nucleotides: TGTGCCAGCAGCTTCGGGACAGGGGGCGCCTGGCAGTTCTTC. It yields the protein CASSFGTGGAWQFF. Using reference TRBV7-9 and TRBJ2-1 for the parts outside the CDR3, the full variable domain is DTGVSQNPRHKITKRGQNVTFRCDPISEHNRLYWYRQTLGQGPEFLTYFQNEAQLEKSRLLSDRFSAERPKGSFSTLEIQRTEQGDSAMYLCASSFGTGGAWQFFGPGTRLTVL.

The CDR3 spells CASSLDWGLKTQYF. CDR3 bases: TGTGCCAGCAGCTTAGATTGGGGTTTGAAGACCCAGTACTTC. The chain uses TRBV11-2 and TRBJ2-5; no reliable D call. Germline assignment: CDR1 SGHAT and CDR2 FQNNGV. Trimming took 0 bases from V and 6 from J, leaving 11 bases between them. The CDR3 is made up of 14 amino acids. The full variable domain, completed using reference TRBV11-2 and TRBJ2-5, is EAGVAQSPRYKIIEKRQSVAFWCNPISGHATLYWYQQILGQGPKLLIQFQNNGVVDDSQLPKDRFSAERLKGVDSTLKIQPAKLEDSAVYLCASSLDWGLKTQYFGPGTRLLVL.

The rearrangement links TRBV28 to TRBJ2-1; tentative D call: TRBD1 (6 bases). The CDR3 extends over 11 amino acids. The V and J ends lost 8 bases and 8 bases respectively, with 10 bases between them. Germline V gene data show CDR1 as MDHEN and CDR2 as SYDVKM. In DNA, the CDR3 is TGTGCCAGCGGGGGCCCCCATGAGCAGTTCTTC. Protein: CASGGPHEQFF.

This clone was recorded only once. The rearrangement links TRBV5-1 to TRBJ2-7; TRBD2 is a possible D gene (6 bases). CDR1 is SGHRS, CDR2 YFSETQ, per germline. This CDR3 has 15 amino acids. Deletions cut 4 bases from V and 2 bases from J, with 16 bases between. CDR3 in DNA: TGCGCCAGCAGCCCGGGAGCTCGGGGTCCCTACGAGCAGTACTTC. Its protein product is CASSPGARGPYEQYF.

The rearrangement links TRBV5-1 to TRBJ2-7; no reliable D call. Trimming stripped 7 bases from V and 3 bases from J, with 14 bases between. The CDR3 is 13 amino acids. Germline V gene data show CDR1 as SGHRS and CDR2 as YFSETQ. The CDR3 coding sequence is TGCGCCAGCCGAGTGGAAAGGTACTACGAGCAGTACTTC. This gives the protein CASRVERYYEQYF.

On this clone: This sample includes further DNA sequences coding for the same CDR3. The V gene is TRBV18, the J gene TRBJ2-7, with 10 positions matching TRBD1. CDR3 length equals 14 residues. CDR1 and CDR2 from the germline V gene are KGHSH and LQKENI. V shed 2 bases, J shed 2 bases, and the junction held 0 bases outside the gene matches. The CDR3 coding sequence is TGTGCCAGCTCACCAGGACAGGGGGCCTACGAGCAGTACTTC. Protein: CASSPGQGAYEQYF. The whole variable domain, remainder taken from reference TRBV18 and TRBJ2-7, is NAGVMQNPRHLVRRRGQEARLRCSPMKGHSHVYWYRQLPEEGLKFMVYLQKENIIDESGMPKERFSAEFPKEGPSILRIQQVVRGDSAAYFCASSPGQGAYEQYFGPGTRLTVT.

The chain employs TRBV28 and TRBJ2-5; the match to TRBD1 covers 7 bases. With V trimmed by 8 bases and J by 5 bases, 11 bases remained unmatched. Looked up from germline, CDR1 is MDHEN and CDR2 is SYDVKM. The CDR3 contains 14 residues. The CDR3 spells CASYAGTAAETQYF. The CDR3 nucleotides read TGTGCCAGCTACGCCGGGACAGCCGCCGAGACCCAGTACTTC.

This clone was picked up a small number of times. This chain uses TRBV28 with TRBJ2-1, with 7 nucleotides matching TRBD1. The junction had 10 bases not matched to a gene; V was cut back by 6 bases and J by 8 bases. The CDR3 runs 14 residues. CDR1 and CDR2 (germline): MDHEN, SYDVKM. CDR3 bases: TGTGCCAGCAGCATGACAGGGCTCGTCGATGAGCAGTTCTTC. This encodes CASSMTGLVDEQFF. The full variable domain, its missing parts supplied by reference TRBV28 and TRBJ2-1, is DVKVTQSSRYLVKRTGEKVFLECVQDMDHENMFWYRQDPGLGLRLIYFSYDVKMKEKGDIPEGYSVSREKKERFSLILESASTNQTSMYLCASSMTGLVDEQFFGPGTRLTVL.

The V and J genes are TRBV6-5 and TRBJ1-2; D might be TRBD1 (5 bases). Germline CDR1 reads MNHEY; CDR2 reads SVGAGI. V gave up 6 bases and J gave up 0 bases, with 11 bases separating them. The CDR3 is 14 residues long. DNA of the CDR3: TGTGCCAGCAGGAGGAGGGGCACTAACTATGGCTACACCTTC. Amino acids: CASRRRGTNYGYTF.

The V and J genes are TRBV12-5 and TRBJ2-4, with D hard to call. V was clipped by 0 bases and J by 12 bases, with 6 bases between them. In germline, CDR1 is LGHNT, CDR2 FRNRAP. There are 11 residues in the CDR3. As DNA, the CDR3 is TGTGCTAGTGGTTTGGTAAAGGGTCAGTACTTC. It encodes CASGLVKGQYF.

This chain joins TRBV27 and TRBJ1-1; 7 nucleotides match TRBD1. Germline CDR1 MNHEY, CDR2 SMNVEV (reference sequence). Trimming cost V 2 bases and J 4 bases; bases outside gene matches: 7. The CDR3 runs to 15 residues. CDR3 loop: CASSLRPRGITEAFF. The CDR3 DNA follows: TGTGCCAGCAGTTTACGGCCCAGGGGGATCACTGAAGCTTTCTTT.

Only one count was recorded for this clone. CDR3 region: CASSFREGLEQFF. CDR3 nucleotide sequence: TGTGCCAGCAGTTTTCGGGAGGGACTGGAGCAGTTCTTC. This chain connects TRBV6-5 to TRBJ2-1, with 8 bases aligning to TRBD2. Per germline, CDR1 MNHEY and CDR2 SVGAGI. V was clipped by 4 bases and J by 10 bases; unmatched bases: 6. The CDR3 extends over 13 amino acids.

This chain joins TRBV14 and TRBJ2-1; a weak D match, TRBD2 (5 bases). From germline, CDR1 is SGHDN and CDR2 FVKESK. With 5 bases removed from V and 5 bases from J, the gap between germline ends came to 10 bases. The CDR3 is made up of 13 amino acids. Here the CDR3 reads CASSAGPNNEQFF. The CDR3 region has the DNA TGTGCCAGCAGCGCGGGCCCGAACAATGAGCAGTTCTTC. Combining the CDR3 with reference TRBV14 and TRBJ2-1 gives the whole variable domain EAGVTQFPSHSVIEKGQTVTLRCDPISGHDNLYWYRRVMGKEIKFLLHFVKESKQDESGMPNNRFLAERTGGTYSTLKVQPAELEDSGVYFCASSAGPNNEQFFGPGTRLTVL.

The sample holds many counts of this clone. This rearrangement joins TRBV29-1 to TRBJ1-5, with D hard to call. Trimming took 4 bases from V and 0 from J, leaving 4 bases between them. The CDR3 totals 12 residues. Germline values: CDR1 SQVTM, CDR2 ANQGSEA. The CDR3 region has the DNA TGCAGCGTTGGCAGTAGCAATCAGCCCCAGCATTTT. It yields the protein CSVGSSNQPQHF.

The chain uses TRBV24-1 and TRBJ2-5, with D possibly being TRBD2 (7 bases). The germline V gene has CDR1 KGHDR and CDR2 SFDVKD. Trimming took off 3 bases at V and 1 base at J, with 11 bases between the two ends. The CDR3 has 15 residues. CDR3 sequence reads: CATSDQGTTQETQYF. The DNA for the CDR3 is TGTGCCACCAGTGATCAGGGGACTACCCAAGAGACCCAGTACTTC.

The chain couples TRBV18 to TRBJ2-5, with D possibly TRBD1 on 5 matching bases. V was trimmed by 4 bases and J by 0 bases, leaving 9 bases between them. The CDR3 is 14 amino acids. The germline V gene encodes CDR1 KGHSH and CDR2 LQKENI. Here the CDR3 DNA reads TGTGCCAGCTCACTGACAGCGTACCAAGAGACCCAGTACTTC. Its protein product is CASSLTAYQETQYF. The full variable domain, completed using reference TRBV18 and TRBJ2-5, is NAGVMQNPRHLVRRRGQEARLRCSPMKGHSHVYWYRQLPEEGLKFMVYLQKENIIDESGMPKERFSAEFPKEGPSILRIQQVVRGDSAAYFCASSLTAYQETQYFGPGTRLLVL.